A single sample is the source of the 10 T cell receptor beta chains below, sequenced in a study of cytomegalovirus exposure and HLA in healthy donors. Clones were read by immunoSEQ multiplex PCR, and TCRdb kept only the in-frame ones, dropping some. The data hold 150,000 to 250,000 clones, with 65% to 90% observed a single time. Sequenced input: PBMCs. Every receptor here comes from a woman in her twenties or thirties in good health and CMV-seropositive.

J is TRBJ2-3 and V is TRBV6-5, with D tentatively TRBD1 (5 bases). The CDR3 totals 15 residues. Germline V gene data show CDR1 as MNHEY and CDR2 as SVGAGI. V was cut by 6 bases and J by 2 bases, with 15 bases left in between. This CDR3 reads CASSPWGGNTDTQYF. In DNA, the CDR3 is TGTGCCAGCAGCCCATGGGGCGGAAACACAGATACGCAGTATTTT.

The chain links TRBV7-8 to TRBJ1-1; D gene ambiguous. Germline lookup yields CDR1 SGHVS and CDR2 FQNEAQ. The CDR3 has 17 amino acids. V gave up 5 bases and J gave up 1 base, with 20 bases separating them. Written as DNA, the CDR3 is TGTGCCAGCAGCCCCAATTTTGACGGCGGTACGAACACTGAAGCTTTCTTT. This gives the protein CASSPNFDGGTNTEAFF. Variable domain in full (rest from reference TRBV7-8 and TRBJ1-1): GAGVSQSPRYKVAKRGQDVALRCDPISGHVSLFWYQQALGQGPEFLTYFQNEAQLDKSGLPSDRFFAERPEGSVSTLKIQRTQQEDSAVYLCASSPNFDGGTNTEAFFGQGTRLTVV.

This chain joins TRBV5-6 and TRBJ2-1; 11 nucleotides match TRBD1. In germline, CDR1 is SGHDT, CDR2 YYEEEE. The CDR3 is made up of 16 amino acids. V lost 2 bases and J lost 2; bases outside the gene matches: 3. The CDR3 protein is CASSFRTGGTYNEQFF. The CDR3 bases are TGTGCCAGCAGCTTTCGGACAGGGGGCACCTACAATGAGCAGTTCTTC. The variable domain in full, with the rest retrieved from reference TRBV5-6 and TRBJ2-1, is DAGVTQSPTHLIKTRGQQVTLRCSPKSGHDTVSWYQQALGQGPQFIFQYYEEEERQRGNFPDRFSGHQFPNYSSELNVNALLLGDSALYLCASSFRTGGTYNEQFFGPGTRLTVL.

The rearrangement links TRBV19 to TRBJ1-5; 9 bases line up with TRBD1. The length of the CDR3 is 15 residues. V dropped 4 bases and J dropped 7; count of bases not matched to a gene: 8. Germline V gene data show CDR1 as LNHDA and CDR2 as SQIVND (reference sequence). CDR3 region: CASSREQGAYQPQHF. CDR3 nucleotides: TGTGCCAGTAGTAGGGAACAGGGGGCTTACCAGCCCCAGCATTTT.

The chain couples TRBV5-6 to TRBJ2-7; TRBD2 might be the D (5 bases). CDR1 is SGHDT and CDR2 is YYEEEE in the germline V gene. The V and J ends lost 0 bases and 5 bases respectively, with 9 bases between them. The CDR3 covers 13 residues. CDR3 sequence (DNA): TGTGCCAGCAGCTTGGCCATGAGGGACGAGCAGTACTTC. It specifies CASSLAMRDEQYF.

The chain couples TRBV11-2 to TRBJ2-1, with 9 bases that match TRBD1. Germline V gene data show CDR1 as SGHAT and CDR2 as FQNNGV. The CDR3 is 14 amino acids. Trimming cost V 4 bases and J 7 bases; bases outside gene matches: 5. CDR3 coding DNA: TGTGCCAGCAGCTGGGACAGGGTTAGAAATGAGCAGTTCTTC. This encodes CASSWDRVRNEQFF.

The V gene is TRBV6-5, the J gene TRBJ2-7; D perhaps matches TRBD2 (7 bases). Germline V gene lookup returns CDR1 MNHEY and CDR2 SVGAGI. The CDR3 is made up of 15 amino acids. Trimming left V 5 bases short and J 1 base short, with 15 bases between. The DNA of the CDR3 is TGTGCCAGCAGTACCCGCAGGGGAGGGTCCTACGAGCAGTACTTC. Residues: CASSTRRGGSYEQYF.

Regarding this clone: The germline gene is not matched at one end of the junction; a read error may be the cause. V and J are TRBV30 and TRBJ1-2; D is perhaps TRBD1 (5 bases). Per germline, CDR1 GTSNPN and CDR2 SVGIG (reference sequence). The CDR3 runs to 13 residues. The CDR3 loop reads CAWSQGREGTAIF. The DNA for the CDR3 is TGTGCCTGGAGCCAGGGAAGGGAGGGGACCGCGATCTTC.

This clone was picked up one time. The chain employs TRBV30 and TRBJ1-5, with D hard to call. This CDR3 is built from 15 residues. The germline V and J ends were trimmed by 4 bases and 4 bases, with 17 bases remaining between them. Germline V gives CDR1 GTSNPN, CDR2 SVGIG (reference sequence). CDR3 DNA: TGTGCCTGGAACGGCGCAGGCTCGTTAAATCAGCCCCAGCATTTT. Translating it yields CAWNGAGSLNQPQHF. The full variable domain, with the rest looked up from reference TRBV30 and TRBJ1-5, is SQTIHQWPATLVQPVGSPLSLECTVEGTSNPNLYWYRQAAGRGLQLLFYSVGIGQISSEVPQNLSASRPQDRQFILSSKKLLLSDSGFYLCAWNGAGSLNQPQHFGDGTRLSIL.

The rearrangement links TRBV11-2 to TRBJ1-2, with a possible D match to TRBD1 (6 bases). Trimming cost V 2 bases and J 2 bases, with 9 bases left between them. CDR1 is SGHAT, CDR2 FQNNGV, per germline. The CDR3 consists of 14 residues. The CDR3 DNA is TGTGCCAGCAGCTTAAAGGACAGCAACTATGGCTACACCTTC. As protein: CASSLKDSNYGYTF.